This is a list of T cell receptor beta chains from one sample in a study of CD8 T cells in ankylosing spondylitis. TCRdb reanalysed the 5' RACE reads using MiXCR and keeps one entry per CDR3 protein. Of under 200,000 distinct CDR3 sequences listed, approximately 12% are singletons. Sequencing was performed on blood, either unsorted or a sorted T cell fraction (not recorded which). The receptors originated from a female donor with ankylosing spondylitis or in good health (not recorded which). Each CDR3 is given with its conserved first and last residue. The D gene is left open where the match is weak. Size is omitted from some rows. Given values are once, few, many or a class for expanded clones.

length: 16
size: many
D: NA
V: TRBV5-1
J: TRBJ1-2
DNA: TGCGCCAGCAGCTTCTGGGGCAAGCAACCTAACTATGGCTACACCTTC
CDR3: CASSFWGKQPNYGYTF

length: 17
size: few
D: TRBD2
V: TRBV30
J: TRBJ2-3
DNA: TGTGCCTGGAGCCTAGCGGGAGGAAATTTGGGCACAGATACGCAGTATTTT
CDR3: CAWSLAGGNLGTDTQYF

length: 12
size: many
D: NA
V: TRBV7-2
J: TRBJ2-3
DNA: TGTGCCAGCAGCTTATGGTCGGATACGCAGTATTTT
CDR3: CASSLWSDTQYF

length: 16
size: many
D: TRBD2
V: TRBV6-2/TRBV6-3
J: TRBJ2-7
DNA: TGTGCCAGCAGTTACTCGATATTAGCGGGAGGAGGCGAGCAGTACTTC
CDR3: CASSYSILAGGGEQYF

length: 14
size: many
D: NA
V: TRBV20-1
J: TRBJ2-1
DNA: TGCAGTGCTCCCCCGCTGGAGCGGACCAATGAGCAGTTCTTC
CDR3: CSAPPLERTNEQFF

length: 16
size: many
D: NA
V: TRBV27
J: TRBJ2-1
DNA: TGTGCCAGCAGTTTAATGGGCGGGATGGGCCACAATGAGCAGTTCTTC
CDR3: CASSLMGGMGHNEQFF

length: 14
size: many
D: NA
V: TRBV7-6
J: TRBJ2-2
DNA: TGTGCCAGCAGCTTAGCGGGACCCACCGGGGAGCTGTTTTTT
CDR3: CASSLAGPTGELFF

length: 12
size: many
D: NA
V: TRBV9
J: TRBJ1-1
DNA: TGTGCCAGCAGCCTCTCGGGGGCCGACGCTTTCTTT
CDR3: CASSLSGADAFF

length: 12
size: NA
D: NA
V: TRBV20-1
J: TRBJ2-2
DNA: TGCAGTTTGAACAGGTTCACCGGGGAGCTGTTTTTT
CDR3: CSLNRFTGELFF

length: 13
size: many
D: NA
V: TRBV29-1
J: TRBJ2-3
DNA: TGCAGCGTTGAAGGCCCCATCACAGATACGCAGTATTTT
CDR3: CSVEGPITDTQYF

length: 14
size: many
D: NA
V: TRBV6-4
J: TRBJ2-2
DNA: TGTGCCAGCAGTGGCTCACAGGGAGCCGGGGAGCTGTTTTTT
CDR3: CASSGSQGAGELFF

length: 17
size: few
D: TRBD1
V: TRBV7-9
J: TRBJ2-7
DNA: TGTGCCAGCAGCCCTTTACAGGGACAGGGGGCCTCCTACGAGCAGTACTTC
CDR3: CASSPLQGQGASYEQYF

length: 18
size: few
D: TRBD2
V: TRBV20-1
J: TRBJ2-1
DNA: TGCAGTGCTAGAGTTCCTAGCGGGACCCGTTTACGGGGCAATGAGCAGTTCTTC
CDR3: CSARVPSGTRLRGNEQFF

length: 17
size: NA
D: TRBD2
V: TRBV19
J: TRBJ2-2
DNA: TGTGCCAGTAGCACTATCGGGCTAGCGGGAGACACCGGGGAGCTGTTTTTT
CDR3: CASSTIGLAGDTGELFF

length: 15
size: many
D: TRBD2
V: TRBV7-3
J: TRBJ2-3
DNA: TGTGCCAGCAGCTACACTAGCGGGAGCACAGATACGCAGTATTTT
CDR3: CASSYTSGSTDTQYF

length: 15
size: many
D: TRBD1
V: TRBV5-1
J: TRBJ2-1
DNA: TGCGCCAGCAGCTTTGTGACAGGGGGTTACAATGAGCAGTTCTTC
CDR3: CASSFVTGGYNEQFF

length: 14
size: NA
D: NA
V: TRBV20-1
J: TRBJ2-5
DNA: TGCAGTGCTAACGGTTGGGGGTCCCAAGAGACCCAGTACTTC
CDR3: CSANGWGSQETQYF

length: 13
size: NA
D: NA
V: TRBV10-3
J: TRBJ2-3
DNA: TGTGCCATCGCCCCGGGGGTTGGAGATACGCAGTATTTT
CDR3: CAIAPGVGDTQYF

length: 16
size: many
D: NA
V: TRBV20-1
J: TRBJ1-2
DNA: TGCAGTGCTAGAGATCATGGTCGGAGTCGTTCGGATGGCTACACCTTC
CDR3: CSARDHGRSRSDGYTF

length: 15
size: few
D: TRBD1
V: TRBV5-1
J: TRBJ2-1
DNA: TGCGCCAGCAGCGAGGGGACAGGGCGGTACAATGAGCAGTTCTTC
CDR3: CASSEGTGRYNEQFF

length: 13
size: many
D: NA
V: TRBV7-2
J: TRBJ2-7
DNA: TGTGCCAGCAGCTTAGGGGACATCTACGAGCAGTACTTC
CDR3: CASSLGDIYEQYF

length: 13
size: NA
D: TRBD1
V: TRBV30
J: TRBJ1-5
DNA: TGTGCCTGGAGTAGACAGGGCGATCAGCCCCAGCATTTT
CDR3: CAWSRQGDQPQHF

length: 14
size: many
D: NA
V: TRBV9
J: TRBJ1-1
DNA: TGTGCCAGCAGCGGTAGGGGGGCAAACACTGAAGCTTTCTTT
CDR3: CASSGRGANTEAFF

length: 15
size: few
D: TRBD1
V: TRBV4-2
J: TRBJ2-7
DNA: TGTGCCAGCAGCCAAAGGACAGGGGACAAAGGCGAGCAGTACTTC
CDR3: CASSQRTGDKGEQYF

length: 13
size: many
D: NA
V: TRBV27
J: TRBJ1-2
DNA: TGTGCCAGCAGTTTACAGGGGAGGAGTGGCTACACCTTC
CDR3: CASSLQGRSGYTF

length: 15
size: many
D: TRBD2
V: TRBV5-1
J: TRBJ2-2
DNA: TGCGCCAGCGATACTAGCGGGCAGAACACCGGGGAGCTGTTTTTT
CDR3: CASDTSGQNTGELFF

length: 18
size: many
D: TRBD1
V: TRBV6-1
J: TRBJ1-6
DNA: TGTGCCAGCAGCGCCCCCCCGATAAGACAGGGTGGAAATTCACCCCTCCACTTT
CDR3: CASSAPPIRQGGNSPLHF

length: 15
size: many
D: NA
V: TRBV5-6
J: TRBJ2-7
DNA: TGTGCCAGCAGCCCGCTAACCCAGACGCGCTACGAGCAGTACTTC
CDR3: CASSPLTQTRYEQYF

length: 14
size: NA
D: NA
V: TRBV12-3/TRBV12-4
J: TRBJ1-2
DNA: TGTGCCAGCAGTTTGGGCAGCCCCCGTGATGGCTACACCTTC
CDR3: CASSLGSPRDGYTF

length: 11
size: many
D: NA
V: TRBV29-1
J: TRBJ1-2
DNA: TGCAGCGTTGTAGAGGGAAATGGCTACACCTTC
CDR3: CSVVEGNGYTF

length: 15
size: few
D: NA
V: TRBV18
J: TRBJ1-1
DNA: TGTGCCAGCTCACCCCCCCAGGGGCTGAACACTGAAGCTTTCTTT
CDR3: CASSPPQGLNTEAFF

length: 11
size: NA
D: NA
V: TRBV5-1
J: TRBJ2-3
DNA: TGCGCCAGCAGGAGCGCAGATACGCAGTATTTT
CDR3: CASRSADTQYF

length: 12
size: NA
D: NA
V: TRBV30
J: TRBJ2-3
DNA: TGTGCCTGGAATAGGTTTCCAGATACGCAGTATTTT
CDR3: CAWNRFPDTQYF

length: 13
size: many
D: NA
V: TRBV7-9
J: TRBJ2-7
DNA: TGTGCCAGCAGCTTAGGAGGAGGGGTCGAGCAGTACTTC
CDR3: CASSLGGGVEQYF

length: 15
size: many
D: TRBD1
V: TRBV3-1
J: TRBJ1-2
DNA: TGTGCCAGCAGCCTAGGGGGGACAGGGCATAATGGCTACACCTTC
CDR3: CASSLGGTGHNGYTF

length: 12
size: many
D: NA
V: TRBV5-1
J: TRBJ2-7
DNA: TGCGCCAGCAGGCAGAGCTCCTACGAGCAGTACTTC
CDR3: CASRQSSYEQYF

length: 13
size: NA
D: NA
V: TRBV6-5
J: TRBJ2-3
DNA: TGTGCCAGCAGTTACTCGAACCCCCAGGCGCAGTATTTT
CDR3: CASSYSNPQAQYF

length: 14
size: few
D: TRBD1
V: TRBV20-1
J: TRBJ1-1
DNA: TGCAGTGCTAGTTCGTATCAGGGGGCCCTTGAAGCTTTCTTT
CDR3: CSASSYQGALEAFF

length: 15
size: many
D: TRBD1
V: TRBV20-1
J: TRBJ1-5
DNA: TGCAGTGCTACCTCCCCGACAGGGCTGGATCAGCCCCAGCATTTT
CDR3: CSATSPTGLDQPQHF

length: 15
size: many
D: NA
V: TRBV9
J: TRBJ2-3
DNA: TGTGCCAGCAGCCCCCAGCGCGGCTACACAGATACGCAGTATTTT
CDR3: CASSPQRGYTDTQYF

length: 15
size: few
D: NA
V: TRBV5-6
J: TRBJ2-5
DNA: TGTGCCAGCAGGGACAATGGAGGCTTTGAAGAGACCCAGTACTTC
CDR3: CASRDNGGFEETQYF

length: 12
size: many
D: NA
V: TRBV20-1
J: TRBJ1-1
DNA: TGCAGTGCTAGAGTCCACAGACAAGAAGCTTTCTTT
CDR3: CSARVHRQEAFF

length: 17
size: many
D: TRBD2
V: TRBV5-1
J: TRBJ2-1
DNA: TGCGCCAGCAGCTTGGGTCCTAGCGGGAGGGCCAGGAATGAGCAGTTCTTC
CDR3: CASSLGPSGRARNEQFF

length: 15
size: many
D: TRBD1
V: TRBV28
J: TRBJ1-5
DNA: TGTGCCGGAAGACGGGACAGCTATAGCAATCAGCCCCAGCATTTT
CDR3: CAGRRDSYSNQPQHF

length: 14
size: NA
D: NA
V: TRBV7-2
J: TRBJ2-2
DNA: TGTGCCAGCAGCCCCGACCCGGGCACCGGGGAGCTGTTTTTT
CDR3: CASSPDPGTGELFF

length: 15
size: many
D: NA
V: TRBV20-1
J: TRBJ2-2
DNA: TGCAGTGCTAGGGGCCTCTGGGGCCTGGGCGGGGAGCTGTTTTTT
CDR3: CSARGLWGLGGELFF

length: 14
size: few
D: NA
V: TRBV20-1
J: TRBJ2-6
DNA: TGCAGTGCTAGAGTCGCGCCTGGGGCCAATGTCCTGACTTTC
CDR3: CSARVAPGANVLTF

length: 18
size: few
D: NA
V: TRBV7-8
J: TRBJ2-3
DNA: TGTGCCAGCAGCTTAGAAATGGGGGCTGTCAGACCTGCAGATACGCAGTATTTT
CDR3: CASSLEMGAVRPADTQYF

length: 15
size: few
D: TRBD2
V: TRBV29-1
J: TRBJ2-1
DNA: TGCAGCGTGTGCCACCTAGCGGGAGCAGGGAATGAGCAGTTCTTC
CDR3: CSVCHLAGAGNEQFF